This T cell receptor beta chain was recorded in a study of blood T cell repertoires in COVID-19. TCRdb's copy holds only in-frame clones and misses some; the assay was immunoSEQ multiplex PCR. The table shows roughly 180,000 clones, with approximately 80% occurring only once. The germline gives CDR1 SGHDT, CDR2 YYEEEE. This CDR3 has 15 residues. The junction had 3 bases not matched to a gene; V was cut back by 1 base and J by 8 bases. The rearrangement links TRBV5-6 to TRBJ1-4, with 12 positions matching TRBD1. Input material: peripheral blood. This sequence was found in a woman aged 50 to 60 with active or convalescent COVID-19. Here the CDR3 reads CASSLWGQGAEKLFF. CDR3 bases: TGTGCCAGCAGCTTGTGGGGACAGGGGGCGGAAAAACTGTTTTTT.